This T cell receptor beta chain originates from a study of regulatory T cells in long-lasting Graves disease (TCRdb year 2021). Concerning the study at large: To count as having persistent Graves' disease, a patient had to have received antithyroid drug treatment for over 5 years with TSH receptor autoantibodies remaining persistently positive. This study used TCR sequencing and RNA sequencing of peripheral blood to compare persistent Graves' disease patients against newly diagnosed Graves' disease patients. The study was conducted in China and was registered as a clinical trial. A total of about 35 samples underwent TCR sequencing, from about 13 patients with persistent Graves' disease and approximately 20 patients with newly diagnosed Graves' disease. Antithyroid drugs had been taken for approximately 9.5 years on average by persistent Graves' disease patients in the clinical cohort.

In light of the paper, this sample's time point label describes: persistent/refractory GD, antithyroid drugs over 5 years with positive TRAb. For both TCR sequencing and RNA sequencing, RNA was extracted from PBMCs using TRIzol. Graves' disease was diagnosed according to American Thyroid Association guidelines. The patients came from an endocrinology department in Xi'an, China. Each patient gave around 9.2 milliliters of peripheral blood, collected in an EDTA anticoagulant tube. Ficoll Paque Plus density gradient separation was used to isolate PBMCs, and no additional T cell sorting was done. An Agilent 2100 Bioanalyzer and agarose gel were used to check RNA quality, and a NanoDrop 2000 was used to measure RNA concentration. The library was made by multiplex PCR. The data were produced on an Illumina HiSeq 4000. TCR beta libraries were built with iRepertoire HTBI primers and Arm-PCR amplification of CDR3 regions. Before sequencing, the PCR products went through gel purification. The original pipeline was this. Gene usage analysis of CDR3 amino acid clonotypes relied on the 62 TRBV and 14 TRBJ segments identified across samples. COPE and FqMerger were used to merge the filtered high-quality paired reads into contigs. BLAST was used to align contigs to the IMGT TRBV, TRBD and TRBJ reference genes, and CDR3 was defined following IMGT. Any clonotype with a frequency above 0.1% was counted as a highly expanded clone. Repertoire diversity was measured by Shannon entropy, and V-J evenness by the Gini coefficient. A clonotype was considered public if more than one individual shared it. TCRdb took the public reads, trimmed them with fastp at Q25, ran MiXCR for clone calling and kept in-frame beta chains. Each CDR3 protein gets just one entry, which takes the most common genes and DNA from the rows behind it. TCRdb, rather than the study authors, made the V and J calls. The sample includes almost 350,000 distinct CDR3 sequences, with roughly a fifth observed a single time. The ten most abundant clones make up 25% to 35% of the sample.

Results the study describes overall, beyond this receptor: Peripheral blood alone was examined, since thyroid tissue, which constituted the primary lesion, could not be accessed. The authors noted that the small sample size was a limitation that may lower accuracy. Lower TCR Shannon entropy and fewer highly expanded clones were observed in persistent Graves' disease patients than in newly diagnosed patients, which suggested clonal expansion. Only the TCR beta chain was sequenced and analyzed. More public clonotypes were shared among persistent patients (around 2,600) than among newly diagnosed patients (more than 950).

Of note for this clonotype: No cognate antigen has been identified for it. Base quality data are lacking; no much larger clone is found one base away.

The sample in question was peripheral blood mononuclear cells (PBMCs), obtained when the disease was refractory, from a patient treated with antithyroid drugs. The TCR was taken from a female donor with Graves disease.

The DNA sequence is TGTGCCAGCTCACCCGGCAGGGCTCAGCCCCAGCATTTT. Protein translation: CASSPGRAQPQHF. The chain is encoded by TRBV18 joined to TRBJ1-5, and the D gene may be TRBD1, 5 bases matching. From the cysteine through the phenylalanine, the CDR3 covers 13 amino acids. CDR3 DNA is the only sequence kept; it has 39 bases, read in frame from the first base. Trimming costs V 3 bases and J 6 bases, and their ends lie 9 bases apart. As encoded in the germline V gene, CDR1 is KGHSH while CDR2 is LQKENI. When the CDR3 is completed using the reference TRBV18 and TRBJ1-5 genes on either side, the full variable domain is NAGVMQNPRHLVRRRGQEARLRCSPMKGHSHVYWYRQLPEEGLKFMVYLQKENIIDESGMPKERFSAEFPKEGPSILRIQQVVRGDSAAYFCASSPGRAQPQHFGDGTRLSIL.